The 3 T cell receptor beta chains below come from one sample, sequenced in a study of vaccination and CD4 T cells after COVID-19. TCRdb ran MiXCR on the PCR reads and lists one entry per CDR3 protein. The table shows 20,000 to 25,000 distinct CDR3 sequences, with over 40% occurring only once. Sequences were derived from CD4+ T cells from blood, sampled before SARS-CoV-2 vaccination. The receptor set was obtained from a human donor who had recovered from COVID-19.

This clonotype was seen just once. The rearrangement links TRBV7-9 to TRBJ2-1, with 10 bases aligning to TRBD2. Looked up from germline, CDR1 is SEHNR and CDR2 is FQNEAQ (reference sequence). Trimming took 5 bases from V and 10 from J; bases not matched to a gene: 14. The CDR3 contains 16 residues. The CDR3 sequence is CASSPWASGGTGEQFF. For the CDR3, the DNA is TGTGCCAGCAGCCCCTGGGCTAGCGGGGGTACCGGCGAGCAGTTCTTC.

This chain uses TRBV19 with TRBJ1-3; 7 positions match TRBD1. Unmatched junction bases numbered 13, after V lost 5 bases and J lost 0 bases. The germline CDR1 and CDR2 sequences are LNHDA and SQIVND (reference sequence). This CDR3 is 18 amino acids long. DNA for the CDR3: TGTGCCAGTAGTCCTACAAGGACAGGATTATACTCTGGAAACACCATATATTTT. This codes for CASSPTRTGLYSGNTIYF. The full variable domain, its missing parts supplied by reference TRBV19 and TRBJ1-3, is DGGITQSPKYLFRKEGQNVTLSCEQNLNHDAMYWYRQDPGQGLRLIYYSQIVNDFQKGDIAEGYSVSREKKESFPLTVTSAQKNPTAFYLCASSPTRTGLYSGNTIYFGEGSWLTVV.

This clonotype occurred once. The gene calls are TRBV19 and TRBJ2-7; either TRBD1 or TRBD2 may supply D (5 bases each). V lost 4 bases, J lost 7 bases, and 20 bases lay in between. In germline, CDR1 is LNHDA, CDR2 SQIVND (reference sequence). This CDR3 has 15 residues. The CDR3 sequence: CASSTDRYPGAEQYF. The CDR3 DNA is TGTGCCAGTAGTACTGATCGGTACCCCGGGGCTGAGCAGTACTTC. The variable domain in full, completed from reference TRBV19 and TRBJ2-7, reads DGGITQSPKYLFRKEGQNVTLSCEQNLNHDAMYWYRQDPGQGLRLIYYSQIVNDFQKGDIAEGYSVSREKKESFPLTVTSAQKNPTAFYLCASSTDRYPGAEQYFGPGTRLTVT.